In this sample, the clone carrying this TCR beta chain turned up a few times. The antigen is unknown. The data were obtained in a study of Graves' ophthalmopathy and Graves' hyperthyroidism. Study results and caveats: Stable hyperthyroidism and ophthalmopathy were told apart by a 13-signature model, which achieved about 90% sensitivity and 81.08% specificity.

Researchers took RNA transcripts and amplified TCR beta CDR3 regions from them. An opening RT-PCR round employed HTBI primers and preceded a second-round multiplex PCR. TCRdb redid the calling of the multiplex PCR reads with MiXCR, one entry per CDR3 protein. Here the sample spans about 370,000 distinct CDR3 sequences, about 15% being singletons. Hyperthyroidism showing no ophthalmopathy within 18 months of follow-up was stable. Trimming cost V 3 bases and J 0 bases; bases outside gene matches: 14. Germline V gene lookup returns CDR1 DFQATT and CDR2 SNEGSKA (reference sequence). CDR3 size: 18 residues.

The sequence came from an adult woman with stable Graves' hyperthyroidism. Sequenced material: peripheral blood. This chain uses TRBV20-1 with TRBJ1-5; 7 nucleotides align to TRBD1. The CDR3 sequence is CSASQMTGSFNSNQPQHF. The DNA for the CDR3 is TGCAGTGCTAGCCAAATGACAGGGAGCTTTAATAGCAATCAGCCCCAGCATTTT.